This T cell receptor (beta chain) was retrieved from a study of OX40 agonist ivuxolimab in advanced cancers. At the level of the study: Across the patients, intravenous ivuxolimab was delivered every 2 weeks at 0.01 to 10 mg/kg. Patients achieving partial responses numbered three: one hepatocellular carcinoma case and two cutaneous melanoma cases.

Measured with immunoSEQ multiplex PCR; TCRdb has only the in-frame clones, and not every one. The table shows about 60,000 clones, with about 89% occurring only once. The CDR3 loop spans 17 amino acids. The V gene's germline CDR1 is SEHNR and CDR2 FQNEAQ (reference sequence). The V end was cut by 5 bases, the J end by 0 bases, with 14 bases between. As concerns this clone: The antigen is undetermined.

Study results and limitations: At 0.1 to 3.0 mg/kg and by week 6, clonal expansion occurred in CD4+ and CD8+ blood T cells.

The receptor was isolated from an adult with an advanced solid tumor such as melanoma, head and neck, liver or kidney cancer. The sample here was CD4+ or CD8+ T cells sorted from blood, taken in a trial of the OX40 agonist ivuxolimab. The chain recombines TRBV7-9 with TRBJ2-6; the D is unclear. CDR3 nucleotide sequence: TGTGCCAGCAGCCCGGTGAAAGGGCTCTCTGGGGCCAACGTCCTGACTTTC. This sequence encodes CASSPVKGLSGANVLTF.